The clone carrying this T cell receptor beta chain turned up a few times. What it binds is not known. This entry is derived from a study of T-cell memory formation after mild COVID-19. Study in general: Clusters of TCRs were largely donor specific. Study-level findings and limits: In pre-infection memory, a portion of responding clones appeared, which suggested that cross-reactive memory joined. The SARS-CoV-2 specificity of second-wave clones reaching peak at day 37 remained unverified. CD4+ bias marked clones expanding day 15 to 37, unlike balanced contracting clones.

The germline gives CDR1 LGHNA, CDR2 YSLEER. This CDR3 comprises 15 residues. The ends lost 1 base at V and 4 bases at J; junction bases unmatched: 3. Using its own MiXCR run on the 5' RACE reads, TCRdb lists one record per CDR3 protein. The sample carries around 250,000 distinct CDR3 sequences, approximately 15% recorded once. The TCR originated in a man aged 18 to 30 who had mild COVID-19 (a few samples of this study predate the infection). Cell type and time point are not known. The sample comprised PBMCs or a T cell subset sorted from them (not recorded which). The chain links TRBV4-3 to TRBJ2-1; TRBD2 matches 8 bases. The CDR3: CASSQGTSNYNEQFF. In DNA form, the CDR3 reads TGCGCCAGCAGCCAAGGGACTAGCAATTACAATGAGCAGTTCTTC.